These T cell receptor beta chains were read from a single sample in a study of cytomegalovirus exposure and HLA in healthy donors. Assay: immunoSEQ multiplex PCR; the TCRdb copy retains only in-frame clones and omits some. The table has tens of thousands of clones, 95% to 98% seen once; the top ten hold 1.5% to 2%. The sequenced material came from PBMCs. The origin of the receptors is a young woman in good health and CMV-seropositive. CDR3s include the opening cysteine and the closing phenylalanine or tryptophan. D genes are given only for firm matches. Rows may omit the clone size; those that give it use once, few, many or a size class.

D gene: TRBD2; V gene: TRBV6-4; J gene: TRBJ2-1; clone size: .; CDR3 DNA: TGTGCCAGCAGTTATACCCGGGGGGACTTTGAGCAGTTCTTC; CDR3 protein: CASSYTRGDFEQFF
D gene: TRBD1; V gene: TRBV29-1; J gene: TRBJ1-1; clone size: .; CDR3 DNA: TGCAGCGCCTACCCGGGACAGGGCGAAGGGGGCACTGAAGCTTTCTTT; CDR3 protein: CSAYPGQGEGGTEAFF
D gene: .; V gene: TRBV9; J gene: TRBJ2-5; clone size: .; CDR3 DNA: TGTGCCAGATATCAGGGAGGCGATGGCCAAGAGACCCAGTACTTC; CDR3 protein: CARYQGGDGQETQYF
D gene: .; V gene: TRBV6-5; J gene: TRBJ2-1; clone size: .; CDR3 DNA: TGTGCCAGCAGTTACTCCGGGGATGAGCAGTTCTTC; CDR3 protein: CASSYSGDEQFF
D gene: .; V gene: TRBV5-5; J gene: TRBJ1-2; clone size: .; CDR3 DNA: TGTGCCAGCAGCTTGGGGAGCGGCTACACCTTC; CDR3 protein: CASSLGSGYTF
D gene: TRBD2; V gene: TRBV7-2; J gene: TRBJ2-7; clone size: .; CDR3 DNA: TGTGCCAGCAGCTTACATGCTAGCGGGAGCTCCTACGAGCAGTACTTC; CDR3 protein: CASSLHASGSSYEQYF
D gene: TRBD1; V gene: TRBV30; J gene: TRBJ1-2; clone size: .; CDR3 DNA: TGTGCCTGGAGTGGAGGGACAGTATATGGCTACACCTTC; CDR3 protein: CAWSGGTVYGYTF
D gene: TRBD1; V gene: TRBV2; J gene: TRBJ2-6; clone size: .; CDR3 DNA: TGTGCCAGCAGTGAAGTGTTGGGACAGGGCTCTGGGGCCAACGTCCTGACTTTC; CDR3 protein: CASSEVLGQGSGANVLTF
D gene: TRBD1; V gene: TRBV5-6; J gene: TRBJ1-1; clone size: .; CDR3 DNA: TGTGCCAGCAGCTTCGGGGACAGGGTCACTGCTGAAGCTTTCTTT; CDR3 protein: CASSFGDRVTAEAFF
D gene: .; V gene: TRBV6-1; J gene: TRBJ2-1; clone size: .; CDR3 DNA: TGTGCCAGCAGGACTGTTAGCTCCTACAATGAGCAGTTCTTC; CDR3 protein: CASRTVSSYNEQFF
D gene: .; V gene: TRBV6-6; J gene: TRBJ2-7; clone size: .; CDR3 DNA: TGTGCCAGCAGTTGGGACATCGGTACCTACGAGCAGTACTTC; CDR3 protein: CASSWDIGTYEQYF
D gene: .; V gene: TRBV30; J gene: TRBJ1-4; clone size: .; CDR3 DNA: TGTGCCTGGAGTAGGGAGCGTGTTCCAACTAATGAAAAACTGTTTTTT; CDR3 protein: CAWSRERVPTNEKLFF
D gene: TRBD1; V gene: TRBV4-1; J gene: TRBJ2-2; clone size: few; CDR3 DNA: TGCGCCAGCAGCAGGACAGGGACCGGGGAGCTGTTTTTT; CDR3 protein: CASSRTGTGELFF
D gene: TRBD2; V gene: TRBV6-1; J gene: TRBJ2-1; clone size: .; CDR3 DNA: TGTGCCAGCTCCCAGGTAGCGGGATGGAATGAGCAGTTCTTC; CDR3 protein: CASSQVAGWNEQFF
D gene: TRBD2; V gene: TRBV29-1; J gene: TRBJ2-6; clone size: .; CDR3 DNA: TGCAGCGTTGATGCGGGGGAAGGGGCCAACGTCCTGACTTTC; CDR3 protein: CSVDAGEGANVLTF
D gene: .; V gene: TRBV9; J gene: TRBJ2-3; clone size: .; CDR3 DNA: TGTGCCAGCAGCCCCCGGGCAGGGGGCGTTCGGGGGGTTTCAGATACGCAGTATTTT; CDR3 protein: CASSPRAGGVRGVSDTQYF
D gene: .; V gene: TRBV28; J gene: TRBJ1-4; clone size: .; CDR3 DNA: TGTGCCAGCAGCCCGAGGGACGGAGGGTATGAAAAACTGTTTTTT; CDR3 protein: CASSPRDGGYEKLFF
D gene: .; V gene: TRBV7-9; J gene: TRBJ1-2; clone size: .; CDR3 DNA: TGTGCCAGCAGCTTGGTCTACGGGGGCTACACCTTC; CDR3 protein: CASSLVYGGYTF
D gene: TRBD2; V gene: TRBV5-6; J gene: TRBJ2-1; clone size: .; CDR3 DNA: TGTGCCAGCAGCTTCTTAGCGGGCTTTTACAATGAGCAGTTCTTC; CDR3 protein: CASSFLAGFYNEQFF
D gene: TRBD2; V gene: TRBV27; J gene: TRBJ2-7; clone size: .; CDR3 DNA: TGTGCCAGCTCAGGACTAGCGGGAGATAGCGAGCAGTACTTC; CDR3 protein: CASSGLAGDSEQYF
D gene: .; V gene: TRBV14; J gene: TRBJ2-7; clone size: .; CDR3 DNA: TGTGCCAGCAGCCAAGGAGGGGGTTCTGCGCAGTACTTC; CDR3 protein: CASSQGGGSAQYF
D gene: TRBD1; V gene: TRBV7-2; J gene: TRBJ1-1; clone size: .; CDR3 DNA: TGTGCCAGCAGTCGGACAGGGGGCGGCACTGAAGCTTTCTTT; CDR3 protein: CASSRTGGGTEAFF
D gene: .; V gene: TRBV15; J gene: TRBJ2-7; clone size: .; CDR3 DNA: TGTGCCACCAGCAGATACCCGGGTGAGCAGTACTTC; CDR3 protein: CATSRYPGEQYF
D gene: .; V gene: TRBV2; J gene: TRBJ1-2; clone size: .; CDR3 DNA: TGTGCCAGCAGTGTAAACAGGGACTATGGCTACACCTTC; CDR3 protein: CASSVNRDYGYTF
D gene: TRBD1; V gene: TRBV11-3; J gene: TRBJ1-1; clone size: .; CDR3 DNA: TGTGCCAGCAGCTTAGCAGGGGGGAGTGGCACTGAAGCTTTCTTT; CDR3 protein: CASSLAGGSGTEAFF
D gene: .; V gene: TRBV29-1; J gene: TRBJ2-5; clone size: .; CDR3 DNA: TGCAGCGTTGATCGGCTAGGAGGAGAGACCCAGTACTTC; CDR3 protein: CSVDRLGGETQYF
D gene: .; V gene: TRBV5-8; J gene: TRBJ2-1; clone size: .; CDR3 DNA: TGTGCCAGCAGCACCAGGAGGTATGAGCAGTTCTTC; CDR3 protein: CASSTRRYEQFF
D gene: .; V gene: TRBV14; J gene: TRBJ1-1; clone size: .; CDR3 DNA: TGTGCCAGCAGCCAAGAAAATTCCGACACTGAAGCTTTCTTT; CDR3 protein: CASSQENSDTEAFF
D gene: TRBD1; V gene: TRBV6-1; J gene: TRBJ2-2; clone size: .; CDR3 DNA: TGTGCCAGCAGTCTGGACAGGGGTGCCGGGGAGCTGTTTTTT; CDR3 protein: CASSLDRGAGELFF
D gene: .; V gene: TRBV30; J gene: TRBJ2-2; clone size: once; CDR3 DNA: TGTGCCTGGAGTGACAGTGGAATGGGGGAGCTGTTTTTT; CDR3 protein: CAWSDSGMGELFF
D gene: .; V gene: TRBV19; J gene: TRBJ2-1; clone size: .; CDR3 DNA: TGTGCGACGGAGGGGGCTAGCGTAGGTCCGGGGAATGAGCAGTTCTTC; CDR3 protein: CATEGASVGPGNEQFF
D gene: TRBD1; V gene: TRBV15; J gene: TRBJ1-5; clone size: .; CDR3 DNA: TGTGCCACCAGCAACGGACAGGGGGCCAGGCAGCCCCAGCATTTT; CDR3 protein: CATSNGQGARQPQHF
D gene: .; V gene: TRBV7-9; J gene: TRBJ2-5; clone size: .; CDR3 DNA: TGTGCCAGCAGCGCCTCAGGTATTCAAGAGACCCAGTACTTC; CDR3 protein: CASSASGIQETQYF
D gene: .; V gene: TRBV5-6; J gene: TRBJ1-1; clone size: .; CDR3 DNA: TGTGCCAGCAGCTTGTCAGGGGAAGTCGGCGCTTTCTTT; CDR3 protein: CASSLSGEVGAFF
D gene: .; V gene: TRBV7-3; J gene: TRBJ1-1; clone size: .; CDR3 DNA: TGTGCCAGCAGCTCCGGGGGAGGCCCTGAAGCTTTCTTT; CDR3 protein: CASSSGGGPEAFF
D gene: TRBD1; V gene: TRBV27; J gene: TRBJ1-1; clone size: .; CDR3 DNA: TGTGCCAGCGGCCAAAACGAGGGGGCCGCTTTCTTT; CDR3 protein: CASGQNEGAAFF
D gene: .; V gene: TRBV9; J gene: TRBJ2-5; clone size: .; CDR3 DNA: TGTGCCAGCAGCGTAGTCGAGGGAGAGACCCAGTACTTC; CDR3 protein: CASSVVEGETQYF
D gene: TRBD2; V gene: TRBV11-2; J gene: TRBJ2-1; clone size: .; CDR3 DNA: TGTGCCAGCAGCCCAGAGACTAGCGGACTTTACAATGAGCAGTTCTTC; CDR3 protein: CASSPETSGLYNEQFF
D gene: TRBD1; V gene: TRBV18; J gene: TRBJ2-3; clone size: .; CDR3 DNA: TGTGCCAGCCGACAGGGCCCTCCAGATACGCAGTATTTT; CDR3 protein: CASRQGPPDTQYF